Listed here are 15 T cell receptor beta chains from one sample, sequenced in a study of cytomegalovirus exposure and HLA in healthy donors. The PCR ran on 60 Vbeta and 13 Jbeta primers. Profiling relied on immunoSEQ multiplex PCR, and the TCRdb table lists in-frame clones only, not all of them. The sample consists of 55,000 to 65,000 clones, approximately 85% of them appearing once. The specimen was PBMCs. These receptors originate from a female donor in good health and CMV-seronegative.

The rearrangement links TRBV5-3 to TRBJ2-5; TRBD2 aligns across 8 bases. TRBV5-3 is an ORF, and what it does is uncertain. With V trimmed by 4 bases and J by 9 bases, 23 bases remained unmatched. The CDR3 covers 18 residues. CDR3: CARSQGGVAGSAGVAQYF. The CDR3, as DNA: TGTGCCAGAAGCCAAGGCGGGGTAGCGGGGTCCGCCGGTGTGGCCCAGTACTTC.

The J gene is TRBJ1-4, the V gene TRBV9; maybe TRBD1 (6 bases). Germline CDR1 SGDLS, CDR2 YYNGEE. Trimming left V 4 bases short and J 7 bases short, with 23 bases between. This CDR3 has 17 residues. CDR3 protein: CASSPGAGGAYSEKLFF. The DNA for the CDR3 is TGTGCCAGCAGCCCGGGGGCTGGGGGGGCTTACAGTGAAAAACTGTTTTTT. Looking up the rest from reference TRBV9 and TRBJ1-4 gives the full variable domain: DSGVTQTPKHLITATGQRVTLRCSPRSGDLSVYWYQQSLDQGLQFLIQYYNGEERAKGNILERFSAQQFPDLHSELNLSSLELGDSALYFCASSPGAGGAYSEKLFFGSGTQLSVL.

CDR3 amino acids: CASSPTGRNQPQHF. CDR3 DNA: TGTGCCAGCTCACCGACAGGGCGCAATCAGCCCCAGCATTTT. The chain employs TRBV18 and TRBJ1-5; 7 nucleotides agree with TRBD1. Germline V lookup: CDR1 KGHSH, CDR2 LQKENI. The CDR3 covers 14 residues. Unmatched junction bases numbered 1, after V lost 3 bases and J lost 2 bases.

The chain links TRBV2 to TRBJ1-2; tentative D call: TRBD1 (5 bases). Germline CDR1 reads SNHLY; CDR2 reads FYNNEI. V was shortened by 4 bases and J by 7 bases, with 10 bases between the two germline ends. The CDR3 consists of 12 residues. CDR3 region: CASSAGPSGYTF. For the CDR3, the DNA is TGTGCCAGCAGTGCAGGGCCCTCTGGCTACACCTTC.

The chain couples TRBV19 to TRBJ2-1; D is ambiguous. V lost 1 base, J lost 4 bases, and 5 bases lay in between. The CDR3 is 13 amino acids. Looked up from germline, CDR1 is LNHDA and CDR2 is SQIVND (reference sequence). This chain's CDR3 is CASSIGRYNEQFF. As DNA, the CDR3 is TGTGCCAGTAGTATAGGTCGGTACAATGAGCAGTTCTTC.

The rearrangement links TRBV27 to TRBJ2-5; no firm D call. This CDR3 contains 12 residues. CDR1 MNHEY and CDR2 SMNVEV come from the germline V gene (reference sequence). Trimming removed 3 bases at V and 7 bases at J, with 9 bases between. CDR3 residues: CASSLAGGTQYF. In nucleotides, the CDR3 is TGTGCCAGCAGTTTGGCCGGCGGGACCCAGTACTTC.

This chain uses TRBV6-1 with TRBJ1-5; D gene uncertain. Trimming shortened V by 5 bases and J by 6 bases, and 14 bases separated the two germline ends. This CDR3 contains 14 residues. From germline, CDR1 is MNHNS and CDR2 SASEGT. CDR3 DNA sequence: TGTGCCAGCAGTCCGGCCCTTGGAGGTCAGCCCCAGCATTTT. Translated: CASSPALGGQPQHF.

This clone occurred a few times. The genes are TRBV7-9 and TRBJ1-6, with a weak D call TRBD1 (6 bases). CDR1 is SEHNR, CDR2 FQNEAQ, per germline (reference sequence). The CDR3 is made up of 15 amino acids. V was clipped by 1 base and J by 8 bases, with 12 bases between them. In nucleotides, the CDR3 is TGTGCCAGCAGCTTAGATCAGGGGATCTATTCACCCCTCCACTTT. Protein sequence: CASSLDQGIYSPLHF.

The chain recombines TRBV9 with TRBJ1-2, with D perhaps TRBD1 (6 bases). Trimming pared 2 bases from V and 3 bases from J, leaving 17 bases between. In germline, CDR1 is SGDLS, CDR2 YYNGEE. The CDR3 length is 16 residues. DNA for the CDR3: TGTGCCAGCAGCGTCGAACAGGGAAAATTAGACTATGGCTACACCTTC. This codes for CASSVEQGKLDYGYTF.

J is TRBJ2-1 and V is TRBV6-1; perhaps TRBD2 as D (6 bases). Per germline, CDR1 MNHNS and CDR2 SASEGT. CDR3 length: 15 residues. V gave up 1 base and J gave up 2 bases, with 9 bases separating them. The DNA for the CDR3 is TGTGCCAGCAGTGAAGGGAGACTAGCCTACAATGAGCAGTTCTTC. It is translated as CASSEGRLAYNEQFF.

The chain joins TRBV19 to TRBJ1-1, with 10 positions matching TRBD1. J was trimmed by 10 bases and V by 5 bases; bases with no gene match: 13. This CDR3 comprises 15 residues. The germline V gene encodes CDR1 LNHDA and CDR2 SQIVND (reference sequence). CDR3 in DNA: TGTGCCAGTAGTCTCGGTGGAGGGACAGGGGAAAGAGCTTTCTTT. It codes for CASSLGGGTGERAFF.

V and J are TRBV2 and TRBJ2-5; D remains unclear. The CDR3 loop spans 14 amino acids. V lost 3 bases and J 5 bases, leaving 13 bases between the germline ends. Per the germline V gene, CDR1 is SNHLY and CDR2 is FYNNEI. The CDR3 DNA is TGTGCCAGCAGTGATGCAGGCCCCCTGGAGACCCAGTACTTC. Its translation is CASSDAGPLETQYF.

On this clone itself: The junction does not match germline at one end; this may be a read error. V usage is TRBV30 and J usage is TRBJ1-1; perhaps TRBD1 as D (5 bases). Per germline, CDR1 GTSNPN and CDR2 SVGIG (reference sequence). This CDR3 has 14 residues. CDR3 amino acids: CVWGDSPAGTEAFF. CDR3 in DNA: TGTGTCTGGGGGGACTCCCCAGCGGGGACTGAAGCTTTCTTT. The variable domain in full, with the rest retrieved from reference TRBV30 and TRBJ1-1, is SQTIHQWPATLVQPVGSPLSLECTVEGTSNPNLYWYRQAAGRGLQLLFYSVGIGQISSEVPQNLSASRPQDRQFILSSKKLLLSDSGFYLCVWGDSPAGTEAFFGQGTRLTVV.

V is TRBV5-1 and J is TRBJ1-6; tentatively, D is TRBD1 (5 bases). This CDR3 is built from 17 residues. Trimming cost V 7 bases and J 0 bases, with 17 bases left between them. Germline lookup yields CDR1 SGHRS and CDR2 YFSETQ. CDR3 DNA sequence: TGCGCCAGCTGTCGACAGACCCCCAGCTCCTATAATTCACCCCTCCACTTT. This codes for CASCRQTPSSYNSPLHF.

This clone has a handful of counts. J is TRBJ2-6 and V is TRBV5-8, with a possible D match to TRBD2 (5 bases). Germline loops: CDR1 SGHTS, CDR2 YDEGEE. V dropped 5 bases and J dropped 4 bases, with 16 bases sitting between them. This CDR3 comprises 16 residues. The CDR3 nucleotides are TGTGCCAGCAGTTCCCGGGGAATCACGGGGGCCAACGTCCTGACTTTC. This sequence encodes CASSSRGITGANVLTF.